This passage covers 25 T cell receptor beta chains from one sample sequenced in a study of beta chain features in type 1 diabetes. Overall study results and limits: Within each of all four CD4+ subsets, Type 1 diabetes patients had TCRB CDR3s that were moderately but significantly shorter.

The investigators reverse transcribed all of the isolated RNA, so they sequenced expressed TCRB transcripts. Profiling relied on immunoSEQ multiplex PCR, and the TCRdb table lists in-frame clones only, not all of them. The sample holds fewer than 200,000 clones; about a tenth are singletons and the top ten take under 0.55%. For these TCRs, the target antigens are not known. The material sequenced was central memory CD4+ T cells from blood. These TCRs come from a man younger than 45 with type 1 diabetes.

This clone was seen once. The chain couples TRBV10-3 to TRBJ2-1; D uncertain. The germline V gene has CDR1 ENHRY and CDR2 SYGVKD. The CDR3 runs to 11 residues. With 4 bases removed from V and 5 bases from J, the gap between germline ends came to 3 bases. For the CDR3, the DNA is TGTGCCATCAGTGGGCACAATGAGCAGTTCTTC. Its translation: CAISGHNEQFF.

The J gene is TRBJ1-1, the V gene TRBV28; 9 bases are shared with TRBD1. The CDR3 totals 16 residues. Looked up from germline, CDR1 is MDHEN and CDR2 is SYDVKM. V trimming: 6 bases; J trimming: 0 bases; junction bases outside the gene matches: 8. CDR3 nucleotide sequence: TGTGCCAGCAGCCACAGGGGGCTGCAAATGAACACTGAAGCTTTCTTT. Its protein is CASSHRGLQMNTEAFF.

This clone was detected only a few times. V and J are TRBV5-1 and TRBJ1-4; D call uncertain. The CDR3 runs 13 residues. In germline, CDR1 is SGHRS, CDR2 YFSETQ. V lost 4 bases and J 5 bases, leaving 9 bases between the germline ends. CDR3 region: CASSPRGNEKLFF. In DNA, the CDR3 is TGCGCCAGCAGCCCCCGGGGAAATGAAAAACTGTTTTTT.

The chain joins TRBV28 to TRBJ1-1, with D perhaps TRBD1 (5 bases). Per germline, CDR1 MDHEN and CDR2 SYDVKM. Between the trimmed V and J ends, which lost 5 bases and 6 bases, there was a span of 10 bases. This CDR3 comprises 12 residues. This CDR3 is CASSVGGAEAFF. The CDR3, as DNA: TGTGCCAGCAGTGTGGGGGGAGCTGAAGCTTTCTTT. The full variable domain, with the rest looked up from reference TRBV28 and TRBJ1-1, is DVKVTQSSRYLVKRTGEKVFLECVQDMDHENMFWYRQDPGLGLRLIYFSYDVKMKEKGDIPEGYSVSREKKERFSLILESASTNQTSMYLCASSVGGAEAFFGQGTRLTVV.

The chain employs TRBV7-9 and TRBJ1-3, with D perhaps matching TRBD1 (5 bases). Germline V lookup: CDR1 SEHNR, CDR2 FQNEAQ (reference sequence). V lost 0 bases, J lost 4 bases, and 10 bases lay in between. The CDR3 sequence is 15 residues long. CDR3 loop: CASSLAQGSGNTIYF. CDR3 sequence (DNA): TGTGCCAGCAGCTTAGCTCAGGGCTCCGGAAACACCATATATTTT.

This chain connects TRBV18 to TRBJ1-5, with 11 bases that match TRBD1. Germline V gene sequence: CDR1 KGHSH, CDR2 LQKENI. The V segment lost 4 bases and the J segment 4 bases; nucleotides outside the gene matches: 3. The CDR3 loop spans 15 amino acids. The CDR3 nucleotides read TGTGCCAGCTCACTCGGACAGGGGGCAAATCAGCCCCAGCATTTT. Translation: CASSLGQGANQPQHF.

The chain joins TRBV29-1 to TRBJ2-7; TRBD2 matches 8 bases. This CDR3 has 12 amino acids. With V trimmed by 6 bases and J by 5 bases, 6 bases remained unmatched. Looked up from germline, CDR1 is SQVTM and CDR2 is ANQGSEA. The CDR3 nucleotides are TGCAGCGTCGGCGGGAGGTCCGACGAGCAGTACTTC. Its protein product is CSVGGRSDEQYF.

The chain joins TRBV4-3 to TRBJ1-2, with 9 bases matching TRBD1. V trimming: 1 base; J trimming: 5 bases; junction bases outside the gene matches: 14. CDR3 size: 18 residues. CDR1 and CDR2 (germline): LGHNA, YSLEER. The DNA for the CDR3 is TGCGCCAGCAGCCAAGGATCGCCGTACAGGGGGCTTGGGTATGGCTACACCTTC. This encodes CASSQGSPYRGLGYGYTF.

A few counts support this clone. V usage is TRBV6-6 and J usage is TRBJ2-1, with 10 bases that match TRBD1. V was pared by 8 bases and J by 10 bases, with 5 bases of the junction left unmatched. The length of the CDR3 is 12 residues. CDR1 is MNHNY, CDR2 SVGAGI, per germline (reference sequence). CDR3 DNA sequence: TGTGCCAGCGGGACAGGGGTGTACGAGCAGTTCTTC. It yields the protein CASGTGVYEQFF.

This clone was picked up a small number of times. This chain uses TRBV7-2 with TRBJ2-3; TRBD2 matches 9 bases. This CDR3 has 14 residues. With V trimmed by 1 base and J by 4 bases, 0 bases remained unmatched. CDR1 is SGHTA, CDR2 FQGNSA, per germline. Here the CDR3 DNA reads TGTGCCAGCAGCTTAGGACTAGCGGCAGATACGCAGTATTTT. Translating it yields CASSLGLAADTQYF.

This clone has more than one count but fewer than ten. The J gene is TRBJ2-1, the V gene TRBV5-6, with TRBD2 identical over 8 bases. Germline lookup yields CDR1 SGHDT and CDR2 YYEEEE. V shed 0 bases, J shed 3 bases, and the junction held 8 bases outside the gene matches. The CDR3 has 17 residues. The CDR3 nucleotides read TGTGCCAGCAGCTTGGCCCGCGGCGGGAGGATCTACAATGAGCAGTTCTTC. Residues: CASSLARGGRIYNEQFF.

The chain joins TRBV20-1 to TRBJ1-1; 7 nucleotides align to TRBD1. The V gene's germline CDR1 is DFQATT and CDR2 SNEGSKA (reference sequence). The CDR3 contains 11 residues. J gave up 9 bases and V 6 bases, and 7 bases lay outside the gene matches. This chain's CDR3 is CSAARTGKAFF. As DNA, the CDR3 is TGCAGTGCCGCGCGGACAGGTAAAGCTTTCTTT.

This clone was observed a handful of times. The genes are TRBV4-3 and TRBJ2-3, with 8 positions matching TRBD1. V was clipped by 0 bases and J by 3 bases; unmatched bases: 8. CDR3 length: 17 residues. Germline CDR1 reads LGHNA; CDR2 reads YSLEER. The CDR3 sequence is CASSQEGADRETDTQYF. The CDR3 nucleotides are TGCGCCAGCAGCCAAGAAGGTGCGGACAGGGAAACAGATACGCAGTATTTT.

This clone was detected once. This chain uses TRBV28 with TRBJ1-5; 7 nucleotides line up with TRBD1. The J segment lost 5 bases and the V segment lost 6 bases, leaving 10 bases of the junction unmatched. The CDR3 length is 15 residues. Germline values: CDR1 MDHEN, CDR2 SYDVKM. The CDR3 protein is CASSLGRGRHQPQHF. CDR3 DNA sequence: TGTGCCAGCAGCCTCGGGAGGGGGCGTCATCAGCCCCAGCATTTT.

This clone was counted a few times. The rearrangement links TRBV4-2 to TRBJ2-1; 7 nucleotides align to TRBD2. CDR3 length equals 16 residues. Germline loops: CDR1 LGHNA, CDR2 YNFKEQ. With 0 bases clipped from V and 4 bases from J, the junction kept 6 bases outside the gene matches. The CDR3 sequence: CASSQDAGRGYNEQFF. The CDR3 region has the DNA TGTGCCAGCAGCCAAGACGCGGGGAGGGGATACAATGAGCAGTTCTTC.

This clone was seen only a few times. The V and J genes are TRBV5-1 and TRBJ2-1; weak D call: TRBD2 (7 bases). V was pared by 7 bases and J by 7 bases, with 21 bases between. The CDR3 has 15 residues. Germline values: CDR1 SGHRS, CDR2 YFSETQ. CDR3 DNA: TGCGCCAGCCTCCCCCAAGGGGGGGTAGTAAATGAGCAGTTCTTC. It codes for CASLPQGGVVNEQFF.

The sample holds a few counts of this clone. The chain links TRBV18 to TRBJ2-3; TRBD2 matches at 8 bases. The germline V gene has CDR1 KGHSH and CDR2 LQKENI. Germline trimming cut 6 bases from V and 1 base from J; bases unmatched to any gene: 3. The CDR3 runs to 14 residues. The CDR3 loop reads CASSLTSGTDTQYF. CDR3 nucleotides: TGTGCCAGCTCCTTGACTAGCGGCACAGATACGCAGTATTTT.

This chain connects TRBV7-2 to TRBJ1-2; 7 nucleotides match TRBD1. Germline CDR1 SGHTA, CDR2 FQGNSA. Trimming cost V 5 bases and J 7 bases; bases outside gene matches: 7. The CDR3 is 13 residues long. This chain's CDR3 is CASSPQGVGGYTF. DNA for the CDR3: TGTGCCAGCAGCCCTCAGGGGGTAGGTGGCTACACCTTC.

About this clone: Different DNA sequences within this sample yield the same CDR3. The V and J genes are TRBV5-1 and TRBJ2-5; D is possibly TRBD2 (6 bases). The V end lost 3 bases, the J end lost 2 bases, and 11 bases lay between the germline ends. Per the germline V gene, CDR1 is SGHRS and CDR2 is YFSETQ. The CDR3 totals 14 residues. The CDR3 DNA reads TGCGCCAGCAGCTCCTTGGCGGGGCAAGAGACCCAGTACTTC. Amino acid sequence: CASSSLAGQETQYF.

This clone was detected a few times. The chain couples TRBV28 to TRBJ1-5, with unresolved D. From germline, CDR1 is MDHEN and CDR2 SYDVKM. The ends were cut back, 3 bases at V and 7 bases at J, with 7 bases in the middle. The CDR3 length is 12 residues. CDR3 region: CASSLFGQPQHF. In DNA, the CDR3 is TGTGCCAGCAGTTTGTTTGGCCAGCCCCAGCATTTT.

The chain employs TRBV7-2 and TRBJ2-7, with 10 bases that match TRBD2. In germline, CDR1 is SGHTA, CDR2 FQGNSA. The CDR3 contains 14 residues. V was pared by 5 bases and J by 0 bases, with 1 base of the junction left unmatched. This chain's CDR3 is CASSASGSSYEQYF. CDR3 coding DNA: TGTGCCAGCAGCGCTAGCGGGAGCTCCTACGAGCAGTACTTC.

This clone was found a few times. V usage is TRBV4-2 and J usage is TRBJ1-1, with D unresolved. This CDR3 has 15 residues. The ends were cut back, 0 bases at V and 11 bases at J, with 19 bases in the middle. The germline V gene encodes CDR1 LGHNA and CDR2 YNFKEQ. The CDR3: CASSQDGKGEGRAFF. CDR3 sequence (DNA): TGTGCCAGCAGCCAAGACGGTAAGGGAGAAGGGAGGGCTTTCTTT.

This clone has only a few counts. J is TRBJ1-2 and V is TRBV9; 8 nucleotides agree with TRBD1. V was pared by 4 bases and J by 2 bases, with 10 bases of the junction left unmatched. Germline V lookup: CDR1 SGDLS, CDR2 YYNGEE. The CDR3 totals 16 residues. The CDR3 coding sequence is TGTGCCAGCAGCCGCGGACAGGGAATGTCGAACTATGGCTACACCTTC. It yields the protein CASSRGQGMSNYGYTF.

The rearrangement uses TRBV19 and TRBJ1-2; D gene unclear. Trimming shortened V by 3 bases and J by 3 bases, and 5 bases separated the two germline ends. Germline V lookup: CDR1 LNHDA, CDR2 SQIVND (reference sequence). This CDR3 spans 12 amino acids. CDR3 protein: CASSIGDYGYTF. The CDR3 nucleotides read TGTGCCAGTAGTATCGGGGACTATGGCTACACCTTC. Complete variable domain (other parts from reference TRBV19 and TRBJ1-2): DGGITQSPKYLFRKEGQNVTLSCEQNLNHDAMYWYRQDPGQGLRLIYYSQIVNDFQKGDIAEGYSVSREKKESFPLTVTSAQKNPTAFYLCASSIGDYGYTFGSGTRLTVV.

The sample holds a few counts of this clone. V and J are TRBV2 and TRBJ1-1; 9 bases are a match to TRBD1. V lost 7 bases and J lost 4; bases outside the gene matches: 4. This CDR3 spans 13 amino acids. Germline CDR1 and CDR2: SNHLY and FYNNEI. CDR3 sequence reads: CASTGTGSTEAFF. CDR3 coding DNA: TGTGCCAGCACCGGGACAGGGAGCACTGAAGCTTTCTTT. The variable domain in full, with the rest retrieved from reference TRBV2 and TRBJ1-1, is EPEVTQTPSHQVTQMGQEVILRCVPISNHLYFYWYRQILGQKVEFLVSFYNNEISEKSEIFDDQFSVERPDGSNFTLKIRSTKLEDSAMYFCASTGTGSTEAFFGQGTRLTVV.